These 6 T cell receptor beta chains share one sample of origin, sequenced in a study of blood T cells in healthy people across ages. Sample-barcoded 5' priming and a J-beta primer mix drove a second PCR of about 6 to 12 cycles. MiXCR was run by TCRdb on the 5' RACE reads, yielding one entry per CDR3 protein. The sample consists of approximately 1.5 million distinct CDR3 sequences, roughly 32% of them appearing once. The specimen was blood. Source of these receptors: a woman under 40 in good health.

This clonotype was detected a few times. The chain combines TRBV28 with TRBJ2-1, with 16 bases that match TRBD2. Germline V gene data show CDR1 as MDHEN and CDR2 as SYDVKM. The CDR3 spans 16 residues. The J segment lost 7 bases and the V segment lost 4 bases, leaving 4 bases of the junction unmatched. In nucleotides, the CDR3 is TGTGCCAGCAGTTCGGGACTAGCGGGAGGGGGGAATGAGCAGTTCTTC. It specifies CASSSGLAGGGNEQFF. The variable domain in full, completed from reference TRBV28 and TRBJ2-1, reads DVKVTQSSRYLVKRTGEKVFLECVQDMDHENMFWYRQDPGLGLRLIYFSYDVKMKEKGDIPEGYSVSREKKERFSLILESASTNQTSMYLCASSSGLAGGGNEQFFGPGTRLTVL.

The gene calls are TRBV20-1 and TRBJ2-7; D gene uncertain. Per germline, CDR1 DFQATT and CDR2 SNEGSKA (reference sequence). The CDR3 contains 12 residues. V shed 6 bases and J shed 1 base, with 10 bases lying between them. CDR3 residues: CSADTVSYEQYF. The CDR3 DNA follows: TGCAGTGCCGACACAGTGTCCTACGAGCAGTACTTC.

This chain uses TRBV2 with TRBJ1-1; maybe TRBD1 (6 bases). CDR1 and CDR2 (germline): SNHLY, FYNNEI. The CDR3 extends over 14 amino acids. V gave up 1 base and J gave up 11 bases, with 17 bases separating them. The CDR3: CASSEGTVAFFAFF. The DNA of the CDR3 is TGTGCCAGCAGTGAAGGGACAGTCGCCTTTTTCGCTTTCTTT.

The CDR3 DNA reads TGCAGCGCCGTCATCTCTTTTTTGAGGGGTACCGGGGAGCTGTTTTTT. Translation gives CSAVISFLRGTGELFF. The rearrangement joins TRBV29-1 to TRBJ2-2; D is tentatively TRBD1 or TRBD2 (5 bases each). This CDR3 contains 16 residues. Trimming stripped 7 bases from V and 5 bases from J, with 23 bases between. The V gene's germline CDR1 is SQVTM and CDR2 ANQGSEA.

This clonotype appeared a few times. The chain has TRBV7-9 and TRBJ2-5; the match to TRBD2 covers 7 bases. The CDR3 totals 14 residues. Looked up from germline, CDR1 is SEHNR and CDR2 is FQNEAQ (reference sequence). The V segment lost 6 bases and the J segment 1 base; nucleotides outside the gene matches: 5. The CDR3 spells CASSSAGSQETQYF. In DNA, the CDR3 is TGTGCCAGCAGTTCAGCGGGATCCCAAGAGACCCAGTACTTC.

V gene TRBV9 combines with J gene TRBJ2-4; 11 nucleotides match TRBD2. TRBJ2-7 matches the DNA end more closely, so the J call is doubtful. Germline V gene data show CDR1 as SGDLS and CDR2 as YYNGEE. CDR3 size: 17 residues. The CDR3 region has the DNA TGTGCCAGCAGCGTAGCTCCACCGGGACTAGCGGTCTACGAGCAGTACTTC. This translates into CASSVAPPGLAVYEQYF.